This is a list of T cell receptor beta chains from one sample in a study of metastatic and nonmetastatic thyroid tumors. TCRdb ran MiXCR on the PCR reads. This sample has about 14,000 clones, with less than 15% found just once. Sequenced input: blood. These receptors were obtained from a female donor with papillary thyroid cancer or a benign thyroid nodule (not recorded which). Some clones in this sample may be carry-over from other donors' samples. CDR3s include the opening cysteine and the closing phenylalanine or tryptophan. Each record gives: clone size, V gene, J gene, CDR3 protein. Expanded clones get a size class; other rows say once, few or many, or leave the size out.

clone size: NA
V gene: TRBV5-4
J gene: TRBJ1-2
CDR3 protein: CASSQTDVGHTF

clone size: medium-sized
V gene: TRBV20-1
J gene: TRBJ2-1
CDR3 protein: CSASRGQRANNEQFF

clone size: many
V gene: TRBV19
J gene: TRBJ1-3
CDR3 protein: CASTSVQDPSGNTIYF

clone size: many
V gene: TRBV7-8
J gene: TRBJ2-5
CDR3 protein: CASSPGTSGAATQYF

clone size: few
V gene: TRBV24-1
J gene: TRBJ2-3
CDR3 protein: CATGDLQGKSTDTQYF

clone size: many
V gene: TRBV20-1
J gene: TRBJ2-3
CDR3 protein: CSARDGGTSTDTQYF

clone size: many
V gene: TRBV9
J gene: TRBJ2-3
CDR3 protein: CASSVDTQYF

clone size: many
V gene: TRBV11-1
J gene: TRBJ2-1
CDR3 protein: CASSLAGGGYLNEQFF

clone size: NA
V gene: TRBV6-2/TRBV6-3
J gene: TRBJ2-1
CDR3 protein: CASSYAGQNNEQFF

clone size: many
V gene: TRBV18
J gene: TRBJ1-2
CDR3 protein: CASSGQGSENYGYTF

clone size: medium-sized
V gene: TRBV25-1
J gene: TRBJ2-1
CDR3 protein: CASQRGGYNEQFF

clone size: many
V gene: TRBV13
J gene: TRBJ2-1
CDR3 protein: CASSPRPLVAGGPSNEQFF

clone size: medium-sized
V gene: TRBV28
J gene: TRBJ2-6
CDR3 protein: CASSLEGAGANVLTF

clone size: NA
V gene: TRBV6-1
J gene: TRBJ2-5
CDR3 protein: CASSDRQGQETQYF

clone size: NA
V gene: TRBV6-4
J gene: TRBJ2-3
CDR3 protein: CASSDSGTSGSTDTQYF

clone size: medium-sized
V gene: TRBV2
J gene: TRBJ2-7
CDR3 protein: CASSSPARTYGEQYF

clone size: many
V gene: TRBV4-1
J gene: TRBJ1-1
CDR3 protein: CASSQQIGVMNTEAFF

clone size: NA
V gene: TRBV7-6
J gene: TRBJ2-7
CDR3 protein: CATMGLAGTNEQYF

clone size: NA
V gene: TRBV20-1
J gene: TRBJ2-7
CDR3 protein: CSARVGARYEQYF

clone size: many
V gene: TRBV28
J gene: TRBJ2-6
CDR3 protein: CASSPTGYANVLTF